This T cell receptor (beta chain) is drawn from a study of cytomegalovirus exposure and HLA in healthy donors. Only in-frame clones appear in the TCRdb table, and some are missing; sequencing was by immunoSEQ multiplex PCR. The sample includes about 250,000 clones, roughly nine tenths of them seen just once. V was pared by 7 bases and J by 1 base, with 12 bases between. Germline V gives CDR1 MNHEY, CDR2 SVGAGI. The CDR3 has 14 residues. The chain joins TRBV6-5 to TRBJ2-3, with D perhaps TRBD1 (6 bases). Sequencing used PBMCs. The sequence came from a man younger than 30 in good health and CMV-seropositive. DNA for the CDR3: TGTGCCAGCAAAACAGGGCTTGGCACAGATACGCAGTATTTT. It is translated as CASKTGLGTDTQYF.